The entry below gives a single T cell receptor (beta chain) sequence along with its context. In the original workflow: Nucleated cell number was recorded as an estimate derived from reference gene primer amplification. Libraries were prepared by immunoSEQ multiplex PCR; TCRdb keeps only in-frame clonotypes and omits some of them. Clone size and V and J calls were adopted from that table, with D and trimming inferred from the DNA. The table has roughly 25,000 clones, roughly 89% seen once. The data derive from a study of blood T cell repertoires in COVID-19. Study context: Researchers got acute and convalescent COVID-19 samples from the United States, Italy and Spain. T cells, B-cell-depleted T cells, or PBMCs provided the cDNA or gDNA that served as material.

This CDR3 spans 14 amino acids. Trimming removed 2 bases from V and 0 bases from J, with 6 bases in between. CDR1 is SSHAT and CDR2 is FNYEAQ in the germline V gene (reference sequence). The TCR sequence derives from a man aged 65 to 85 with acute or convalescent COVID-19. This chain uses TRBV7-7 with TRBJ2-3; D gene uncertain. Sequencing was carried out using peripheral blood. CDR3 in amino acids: CASSLSPSTDTQYF. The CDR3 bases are TGTGCCAGCAGCTTATCCCCTAGCACAGATACGCAGTATTTT.